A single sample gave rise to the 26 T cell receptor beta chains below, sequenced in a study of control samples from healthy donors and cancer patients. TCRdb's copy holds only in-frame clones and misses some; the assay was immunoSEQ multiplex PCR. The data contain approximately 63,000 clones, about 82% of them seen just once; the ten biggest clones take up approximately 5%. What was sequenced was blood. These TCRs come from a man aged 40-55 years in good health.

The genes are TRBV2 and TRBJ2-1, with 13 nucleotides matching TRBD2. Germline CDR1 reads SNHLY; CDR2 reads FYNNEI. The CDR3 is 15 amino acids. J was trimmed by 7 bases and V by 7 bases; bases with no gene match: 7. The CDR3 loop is CASTLLAGGLNEQFF. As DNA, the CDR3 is TGTGCCAGCACCCTACTAGCGGGGGGGCTTAATGAGCAGTTCTTC.

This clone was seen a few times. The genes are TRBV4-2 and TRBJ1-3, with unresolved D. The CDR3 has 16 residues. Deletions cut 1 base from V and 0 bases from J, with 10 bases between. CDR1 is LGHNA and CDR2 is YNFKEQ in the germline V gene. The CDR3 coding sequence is TGTGCCAGCAGCCAAGCGTCACTGAGCTCTGGAAACACCATATATTTT. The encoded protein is CASSQASLSSGNTIYF.

This chain's CDR3 is CASSLDLGGGTEAFF. For the CDR3, the DNA is TGTGCCAGCAGCTTGGATCTGGGTGGTGGCACTGAAGCTTTCTTT. This chain uses TRBV5-4 with TRBJ1-1; no clear D gene. Germline V gives CDR1 SGHNT, CDR2 YYREEE (reference sequence). The length of the CDR3 is 15 residues. The V end lost 0 bases, the J end lost 4 bases, and 13 bases lay between the germline ends.

CDR3 sequence reads: CASSSPSGEQYF. CDR3 coding DNA: TGTGCCAGCAGCTCACCTTCGGGGGAGCAGTACTTC. V usage is TRBV27 and J usage is TRBJ2-7; tentatively, D is TRBD2 (5 bases). V dropped 6 bases and J dropped 7 bases, with 13 bases sitting between them. Germline V gene lookup returns CDR1 MNHEY and CDR2 SMNVEV (reference sequence). The CDR3 is 12 residues long.

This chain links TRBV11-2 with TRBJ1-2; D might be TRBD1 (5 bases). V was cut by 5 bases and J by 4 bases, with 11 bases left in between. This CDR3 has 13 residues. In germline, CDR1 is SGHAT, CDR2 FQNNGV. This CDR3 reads CASSPGQGYGYTF. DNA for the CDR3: TGTGCCAGCAGCCCCGGCCAGGGCTATGGCTACACCTTC.

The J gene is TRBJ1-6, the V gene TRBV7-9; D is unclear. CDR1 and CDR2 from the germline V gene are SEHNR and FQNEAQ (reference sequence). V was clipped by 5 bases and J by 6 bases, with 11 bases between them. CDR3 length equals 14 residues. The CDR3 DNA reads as TGTGCCAGCAGCCCCTGGGTCCTTAATTCACCCCTCCACTTT. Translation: CASSPWVLNSPLHF.

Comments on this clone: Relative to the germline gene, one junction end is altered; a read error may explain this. This CDR3 is CASSQDANPIYGYTF. CDR3 nucleotide sequence: TGCGCCAGCAGTCAAGACGCAAACCCCATCTATGGCTACACCTTC. The gene calls are TRBV4-3 and TRBJ1-2, with unresolved D. There are 15 residues in the CDR3. The germline gives CDR1 LGHNA, CDR2 YSLEER.

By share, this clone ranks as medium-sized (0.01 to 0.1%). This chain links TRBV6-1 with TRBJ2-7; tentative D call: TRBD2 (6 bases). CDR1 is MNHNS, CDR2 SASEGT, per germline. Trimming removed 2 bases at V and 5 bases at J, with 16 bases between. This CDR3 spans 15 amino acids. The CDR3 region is CASSELAGRLDEQYF. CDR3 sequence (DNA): TGTGCCAGCAGTGAACTTGCGGGAAGATTGGACGAGCAGTACTTC.

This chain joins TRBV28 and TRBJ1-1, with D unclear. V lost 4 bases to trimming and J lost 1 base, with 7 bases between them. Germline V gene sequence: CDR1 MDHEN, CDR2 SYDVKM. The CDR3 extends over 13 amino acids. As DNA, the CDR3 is TGTGCCAGCAGTTCTTTGAGGAACACTGAAGCTTTCTTT. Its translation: CASSSLRNTEAFF.

In DNA form, the CDR3 reads TGCAGCGTTGAACATGGCAACGAGCAGTACTTC. Translating it yields CSVEHGNEQYF. This rearrangement joins TRBV29-1 to TRBJ2-7; no clear D gene. V shed 2 bases and J shed 5 bases, with 7 bases lying between them. This CDR3 spans 11 amino acids. Per the germline V gene, CDR1 is SQVTM and CDR2 is ANQGSEA.

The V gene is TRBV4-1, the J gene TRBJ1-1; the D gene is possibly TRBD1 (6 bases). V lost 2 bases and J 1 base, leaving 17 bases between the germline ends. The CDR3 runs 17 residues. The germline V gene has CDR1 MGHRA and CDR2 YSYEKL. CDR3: CASSQPSIPGQNTEAFF. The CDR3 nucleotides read TGCGCCAGCAGCCAACCTTCTATACCGGGACAGAACACTGAAGCTTTCTTT.

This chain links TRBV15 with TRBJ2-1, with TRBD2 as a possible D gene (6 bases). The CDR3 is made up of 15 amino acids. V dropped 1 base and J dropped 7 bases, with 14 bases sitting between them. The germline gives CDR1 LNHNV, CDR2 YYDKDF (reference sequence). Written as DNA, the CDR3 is TGTGCCACCAGCAGAGGCGGGGAGGCCTGGAATGAGCAGTTCTTC. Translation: CATSRGGEAWNEQFF. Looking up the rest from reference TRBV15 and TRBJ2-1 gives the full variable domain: DAMVIQNPRYQVTQFGKPVTLSCSQTLNHNVMYWYQQKSSQAPKLLFHYYDKDFNNEADTPDNFQSRRPNTSFCFLDIRSPGLGDTAMYLCATSRGGEAWNEQFFGPGTRLTVL.

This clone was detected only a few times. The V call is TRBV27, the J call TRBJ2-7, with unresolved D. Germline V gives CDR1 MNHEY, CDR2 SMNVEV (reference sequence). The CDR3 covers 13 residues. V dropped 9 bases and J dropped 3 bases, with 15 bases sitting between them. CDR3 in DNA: TGTGCCAGTACCTCGGGTAGCAGCTACGAGCAGTACTTC. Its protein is CASTSGSSYEQYF.

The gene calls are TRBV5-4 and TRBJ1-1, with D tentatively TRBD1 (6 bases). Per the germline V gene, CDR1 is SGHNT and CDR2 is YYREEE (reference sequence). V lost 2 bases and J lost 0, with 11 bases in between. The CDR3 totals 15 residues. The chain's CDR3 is CASSFRTAMNTEAFF. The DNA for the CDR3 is TGTGCCAGCAGCTTTCGGACAGCCATGAACACTGAAGCTTTCTTT.

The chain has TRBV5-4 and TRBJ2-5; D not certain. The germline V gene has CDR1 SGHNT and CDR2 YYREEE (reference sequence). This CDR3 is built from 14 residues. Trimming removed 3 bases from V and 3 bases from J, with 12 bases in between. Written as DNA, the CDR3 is TGTGCCAGCAGCTCTACCGTCAATAAAGAGACCCAGTACTTC. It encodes CASSSTVNKETQYF.

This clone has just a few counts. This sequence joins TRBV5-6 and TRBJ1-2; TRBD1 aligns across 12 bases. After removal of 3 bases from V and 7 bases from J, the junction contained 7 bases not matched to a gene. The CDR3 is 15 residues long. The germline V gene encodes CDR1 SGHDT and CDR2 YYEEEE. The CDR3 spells CASSSGTGGVRGYTF. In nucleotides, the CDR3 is TGTGCCAGCAGCTCCGGGACAGGGGGCGTTCGTGGCTACACCTTC.

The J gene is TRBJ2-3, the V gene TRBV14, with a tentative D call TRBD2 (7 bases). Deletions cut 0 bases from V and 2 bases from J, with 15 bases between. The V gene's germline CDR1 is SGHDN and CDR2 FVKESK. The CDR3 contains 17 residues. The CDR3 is CASSQDLAGATTDTQYF. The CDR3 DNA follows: TGTGCCAGCAGCCAAGACCTTGCGGGGGCCACCACAGATACGCAGTATTTT.

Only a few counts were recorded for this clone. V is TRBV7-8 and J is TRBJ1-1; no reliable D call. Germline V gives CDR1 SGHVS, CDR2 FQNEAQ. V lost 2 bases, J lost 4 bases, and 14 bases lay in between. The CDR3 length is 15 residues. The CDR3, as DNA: TGTGCCAGCAGCTTAATACGTCTACAGCTCACTGAAGCTTTCTTT. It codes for CASSLIRLQLTEAFF.

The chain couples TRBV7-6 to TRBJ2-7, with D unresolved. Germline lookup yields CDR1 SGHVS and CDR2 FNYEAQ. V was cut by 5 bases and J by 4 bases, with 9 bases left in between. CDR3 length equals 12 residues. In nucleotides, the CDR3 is TGTGCCAGCAGCCCCAGTCGGTACGAGCAGTACTTC. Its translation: CASSPSRYEQYF. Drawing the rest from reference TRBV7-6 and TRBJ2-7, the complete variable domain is GAGVSQSPRYKVTKRGQDVALRCDPISGHVSLYWYRQALGQGPEFLTYFNYEAQQDKSGLPNDRFSAERPEGSISTLTIQRTEQRDSAMYRCASSPSRYEQYFGPGTRLTVT.

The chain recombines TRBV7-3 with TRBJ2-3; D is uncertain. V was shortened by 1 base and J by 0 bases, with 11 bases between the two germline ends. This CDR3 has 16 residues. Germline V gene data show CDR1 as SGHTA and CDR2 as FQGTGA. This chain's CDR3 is CASSLSHSTSTDTQYF. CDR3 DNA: TGTGCCAGCAGCTTAAGTCACAGCACTAGCACAGATACGCAGTATTTT.

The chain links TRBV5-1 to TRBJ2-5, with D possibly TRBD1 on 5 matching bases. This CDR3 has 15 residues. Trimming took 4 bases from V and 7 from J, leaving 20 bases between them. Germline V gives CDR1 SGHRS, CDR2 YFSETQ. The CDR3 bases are TGCGCCAGCAGCACTGACGGGCGGCCCCAGGGGACCCAGTACTTC. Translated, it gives CASSTDGRPQGTQYF.

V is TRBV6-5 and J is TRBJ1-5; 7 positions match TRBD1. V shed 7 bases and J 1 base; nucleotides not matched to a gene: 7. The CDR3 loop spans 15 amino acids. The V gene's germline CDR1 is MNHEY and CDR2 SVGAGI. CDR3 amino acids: CASTFRGGSNQPQHF. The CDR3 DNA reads TGTGCCAGCACGTTCAGGGGGGGGAGCAATCAGCCCCAGCATTTT.

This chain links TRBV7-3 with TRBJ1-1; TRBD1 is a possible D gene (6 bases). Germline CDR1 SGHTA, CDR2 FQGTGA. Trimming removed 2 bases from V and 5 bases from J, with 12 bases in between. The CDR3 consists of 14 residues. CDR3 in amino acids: CASSLLEGVTEAFF. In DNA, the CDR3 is TGTGCCAGCAGCTTATTAGAGGGGGTGACTGAAGCTTTCTTT.

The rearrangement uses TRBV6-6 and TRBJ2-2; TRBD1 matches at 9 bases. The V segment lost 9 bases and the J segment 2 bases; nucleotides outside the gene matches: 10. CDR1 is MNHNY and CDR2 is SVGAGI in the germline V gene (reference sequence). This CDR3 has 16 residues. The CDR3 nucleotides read TGTGCCAGTAGAGGACAGGGGCGCCCCAACACCGGGGAGCTGTTTTTT. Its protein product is CASRGQGRPNTGELFF.

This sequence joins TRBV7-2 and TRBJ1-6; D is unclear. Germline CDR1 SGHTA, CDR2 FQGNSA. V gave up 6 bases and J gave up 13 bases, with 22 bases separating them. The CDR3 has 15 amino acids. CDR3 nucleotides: TGTGCCAGCAGGCCTCCGGGAATCGCAAGCGCCCCCCTCCACTTT. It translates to CASRPPGIASAPLHF.

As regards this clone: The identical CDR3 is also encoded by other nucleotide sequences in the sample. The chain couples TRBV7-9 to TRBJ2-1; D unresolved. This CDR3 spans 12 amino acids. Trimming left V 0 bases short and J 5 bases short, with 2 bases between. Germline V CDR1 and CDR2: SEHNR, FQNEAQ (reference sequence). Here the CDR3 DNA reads TGTGCCAGCAGCTTAGCTGACAATGAGCAGTTCTTC. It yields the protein CASSLADNEQFF.